This T cell receptor (beta chain) emerged from a study of beta chain features in type 1 diabetes. Points from the study as a whole: Sequencing of cDNA might inflate the share of cells that strongly express TCR. In patients and controls equally, PCR might favor templates that are shorter. For patients, the naive, central memory and Treg TCRB repertoires appeared more alike than for healthy donors. There was a moderate but significant shortening of TCRB CDR3s in all four CD4+ subsets of Type 1 diabetes patients.

Turning to this clone: Its antigen is not known.

Trimming pared 2 bases from V and 6 bases from J, leaving 13 bases between. Germline CDR1 and CDR2: SGHTA and FQGNSA. This CDR3 is built from 14 residues. The entirety of the isolated RNA underwent reverse transcription, so expressed TCRB transcripts were sequenced. Here immunoSEQ multiplex PCR was the method, and the copy in TCRdb shows in-frame clones only, minus some. The profile covers over 300,000 clones, with approximately 8.2% appearing a single time and 0.44% taken by the ten largest. Sequenced sample: central memory CD4+ T cells from blood. This chain joins TRBV7-2 and TRBJ2-5; tentatively, D is TRBD1 (6 bases). The receptor was isolated from a woman younger than 30 in good health. CDR3 sequence: CASSLSQGWQTQYF. The DNA of the CDR3 is TGTGCCAGCAGCTTAAGTCAGGGGTGGCAGACCCAGTACTTC.